This T cell receptor beta chain was obtained from a study of blood T cell repertoires in COVID-19. Across the study: The United States, Italy and Spain supplied acute and convalescent COVID-19 samples.

Cohorts were assigned according to the clinical history that participants reported. The CDR3 has 16 amino acids. The V and J ends lost 5 bases and 0 bases, in that order; junction bases with no gene match: 5. Germline V gene lookup returns CDR1 SGHRS and CDR2 YFSETQ. TCRdb's copy holds only in-frame clones and misses some; the assay was immunoSEQ multiplex PCR. The sample has roughly 340,000 clones; approximately 87% are singletons. The clonotype originates from a middle-aged man in a cohort exposed to, infected with or recovered from COVID-19 (not recorded which). The chain recombines TRBV5-1 with TRBJ2-3; 11 nucleotides agree with TRBD2. Sequenced: PBMCs or T cells enriched from blood (not recorded which). The CDR3, as DNA: TGCGCCAGCAGTCTGACTAGCGGGATGAGCACAGATACGCAGTATTTT. Its protein product is CASSLTSGMSTDTQYF.